This T cell receptor (beta chain) is from a study of cytomegalovirus exposure and HLA in healthy donors. Findings and limits, study-wide: Follow-up analysis later connected one missense variant in DCLRE1C with trimming of TCR beta V- and J-genes.

Primers included in the PCR were 60 Vbeta and 13 Jbeta primers. The protocol was immunoSEQ multiplex PCR, while the TCRdb copy is restricted to in-frame clones and leaves out a portion. Of 150,000 to 200,000 clones listed, under 70% were seen once; the top ten hold 2.8%. Losses at the gene ends were 1 base for V and 7 bases for J; bases not matched to a gene: 4. CDR3 length: 14 amino acids. Germline CDR1 KGHSH, CDR2 LQKENI. About this clone: Its antigen is unidentified.

The source material was PBMCs. V gene TRBV18 combines with J gene TRBJ1-5, with TRBD1 matching 7 bases. The sequence derives from a woman in her thirties or forties in good health and CMV-seropositive. The CDR3 protein is CASSPQGAQQPQHF. The DNA of the CDR3 is TGTGCCAGCTCACCACAGGGGGCACAACAGCCCCAGCATTTT.